One sample yielded the 17 T cell receptor beta chains listed below, sequenced in a study of blood T cells in healthy people across ages (dated by TCRdb to about 2015). Receptor libraries were prepared by 5' RACE. TCRdb records Illumina HiSeq 2500 as the sequencer. A second PCR of 7 to 11 cycles was performed with a sample-barcoded 5' primer and a J-beta primer mix. TCRdb reprocessed the public reads (quality trimming at Q25 with fastp, clone calling with MiXCR) and kept in-frame beta chains. Entries are consolidated by CDR3 protein sequence, retaining the most common genes and DNA. This sample is represented by about a million distinct CDR3 sequences; more than 30% of them were singletons. Roughly 13% of the sample is in the top ten clones. The sample taken for sequencing was blood. The receptors here all came from a man aged 18 to 35 in good health.

The sample holds many counts of this clonotype. The V and J genes are TRBV7-2 and TRBJ2-2; D unresolved. V dropped 2 bases and J dropped 2 bases, with 9 bases sitting between them. The CDR3 has 15 amino acids. CDR1 is SGHTA and CDR2 is FQGNSA in the germline V gene. CDR3 DNA: TGTGCCAGCAGCTTAAGACGGATTAACACCGGGGAGCTGTTTTTT. This sequence encodes CASSLRRINTGELFF.

This sequence joins TRBV4-3 and TRBJ2-6, with a possible D match to TRBD1 (5 bases). The V end lost 0 bases, the J end lost 2 bases, and 11 bases lay between the germline ends. The germline V gene encodes CDR1 LGHNA and CDR2 YSLEER. The CDR3 has 17 amino acids. This CDR3 is CASSQEERGPGANVLTF. The CDR3 DNA sequence: TGCGCCAGCAGCCAAGAGGAAAGGGGCCCTGGGGCCAACGTCCTGACTTTC.

A few counts support this clonotype. This rearrangement joins TRBV6-1 to TRBJ2-1; D remains unclear. This CDR3 spans 16 amino acids. CDR1 is MNHNS, CDR2 SASEGT, per germline. V lost 3 bases, J lost 2 bases, and 14 bases lay in between. Here the CDR3 DNA reads TGTGCCAGCAGTGACCGCGGCGTAAGGACCTACAATGAGCAGTTCTTC. It yields the protein CASSDRGVRTYNEQFF.

Only a few counts were recorded for this clonotype. CDR3 bases: TGTGCCAGCAGTGAAATCAGGGGTCCTGAAGCTTTCTTT. Its protein product is CASSEIRGPEAFF. The genes are TRBV25-1 and TRBJ1-1; TRBD1 is a possible D gene (6 bases). The CDR3 has 13 amino acids. Germline CDR1 and CDR2: MGHDK and SYGVNS. Deletions cut 2 bases from V and 6 bases from J, with 10 bases between.

This clonotype appeared a few times. The chain recombines TRBV29-1 with TRBJ1-1; D gene unclear. Germline assignment: CDR1 SQVTM and CDR2 ANQGSEA. V lost 4 bases and J 1 base, leaving 10 bases between the germline ends. The CDR3 has 13 residues. The CDR3 DNA reads as TGCAGCGTTGCCCGGCGGACGAACACTGAAGCTTTCTTT. Its translation is CSVARRTNTEAFF.

This clonotype was seen only a few times. V usage is TRBV20-1 and J usage is TRBJ1-2; a weak D match, TRBD1 (6 bases). Deletions cut 1 base from V and 8 bases from J, with 11 bases between. CDR3 size: 12 residues. CDR1 DFQATT and CDR2 SNEGSKA come from the germline V gene (reference sequence). The CDR3 reads CSARAFGGGYTF. Written as DNA, the CDR3 is TGCAGTGCTAGAGCCTTCGGGGGCGGCTACACCTTC.

J is TRBJ2-5 and V is TRBV18, with no clear D. Germline values: CDR1 KGHSH, CDR2 LQKENI. V lost 1 base, J lost 4 bases, and 16 bases lay in between. The CDR3 has 16 amino acids. In DNA form, the CDR3 reads TGTGCCAGCTCACCACGCTCATTACGGTTGGGAGAGACCCAGTACTTC. It encodes CASSPRSLRLGETQYF.

The chain links TRBV9 to TRBJ2-3, with D perhaps matching TRBD2 (8 bases). The germline CDR1 and CDR2 sequences are SGDLS and YYNGEE. The V end was cut by 3 bases, the J end by 0 bases, with 14 bases between. The CDR3 has 16 residues. CDR3 in amino acids: CASSAIAGQSTDTQYF. Written as DNA, the CDR3 is TGTGCCAGCAGCGCTATAGCGGGACAGAGCACAGATACGCAGTATTTT.

The rearrangement uses TRBV19 and TRBJ2-7; D is uncertain. Trimming left V 1 base short and J 1 base short, with 8 bases between. The V gene's germline CDR1 is LNHDA and CDR2 SQIVND (reference sequence). CDR3 size: 14 residues. The CDR3 sequence is CASSIGSNSYEQYF. CDR3 nucleotides: TGTGCCAGTAGTATAGGGTCGAATTCCTACGAGCAGTACTTC.

J is TRBJ1-2 and V is TRBV6-5; D not certain. The CDR3 length is 14 residues. Trimming took 2 bases from V and 3 from J, leaving 10 bases between them. Per germline, CDR1 MNHEY and CDR2 SVGAGI. The CDR3: CASSYEGSHYGYTF. CDR3 DNA: TGTGCCAGCAGTTACGAGGGCAGCCACTATGGCTACACCTTC.

DNA for the CDR3: TGTGCCAGCAGCGGAGGAATCACAGATACGCAGTATTTT. Amino acids: CASSGGITDTQYF. The V call is TRBV9, the J call TRBJ2-3, with D unclear. This CDR3 has 13 amino acids. With 3 bases removed from V and 2 bases from J, the gap between germline ends came to 7 bases. Per the germline V gene, CDR1 is SGDLS and CDR2 is YYNGEE.

With respect to this clonotype: A junction end diverges from the germline sequence, so it may reflect a read error. J is TRBJ2-3 and V is TRBV15; unclear D gene. Germline values: CDR1 LNHNV, CDR2 YYDKDF (reference sequence). The CDR3 extends over 13 amino acids. This CDR3 is CAASRDLRDTQYF. The CDR3 nucleotides read TGTGCCGCCAGCAGAGATCTTAGAGATACGCAGTATTTT.

V and J are TRBV27 and TRBJ2-3; 13 bases align to TRBD2. V was pared by 6 bases and J by 2 bases, with 5 bases of the junction left unmatched. This CDR3 comprises 16 residues. CDR1 is MNHEY, CDR2 SMNVEV, per germline (reference sequence). In DNA, the CDR3 is TGTGCCAGCAGCGGACTAGCGGGGGTCTTCACAGATACGCAGTATTTT. Translated: CASSGLAGVFTDTQYF.

CDR3 in amino acids: CASTLRQGTNTGELFF. DNA for the CDR3: TGTGCCAGCACCCTAAGACAGGGGACAAACACCGGGGAGCTGTTTTTT. The genes are TRBV6-6 and TRBJ2-2, with 8 positions matching TRBD1. V shed 7 bases and J 2 bases; nucleotides not matched to a gene: 9. The CDR3 covers 16 residues. Germline assignment: CDR1 MNHNY and CDR2 SVGAGI (reference sequence).

This clonotype was counted only a few times. V and J are TRBV20-1 and TRBJ2-5; D possibly corresponds to TRBD2 (6 bases). Germline V gives CDR1 DFQATT, CDR2 SNEGSKA (reference sequence). Trimming cost V 3 bases and J 4 bases, with 15 bases left between them. This CDR3 is 14 amino acids long. The CDR3: CSASRLVVSETQYF. The CDR3 DNA sequence: TGCAGTGCTAGCAGACTAGTAGTTTCAGAGACCCAGTACTTC.

J is TRBJ1-1 and V is TRBV4-1; D may be TRBD1 (5 bases). V lost 1 base and J 3 bases, leaving 15 bases between the germline ends. The germline gives CDR1 MGHRA, CDR2 YSYEKL. This CDR3 comprises 16 residues. CDR3 sequence: CASSQVGAAEDTEAFF. The CDR3, as DNA: TGCGCCAGCAGCCAAGTAGGGGCAGCGGAAGACACTGAAGCTTTCTTT.

The CDR3 reads CASSLVIGDHEQFF. In DNA, the CDR3 is TGTGCCAGCAGCTTAGTTATAGGGGACCATGAGCAGTTCTTC. The chain recombines TRBV7-9 with TRBJ2-1, with D perhaps being TRBD1 or TRBD2 (5 bases each). This CDR3 comprises 14 residues. The V gene lost 1 base and the J gene lost 8 bases, with 12 bases spanning the gap. Germline assignment: CDR1 SEHNR and CDR2 FQNEAQ (reference sequence).